This T cell receptor beta chain appears in the sequencing data of a study of T-cell memory formation after mild COVID-19. Study information: TCR clusters largely stayed donor specific. Findings and caveats of the study: Some responding clones appeared in pre-infection memory, suggesting cross-reactive memory joined. From day 15 to 85, contracting clones were balanced between CD4 and CD8, whereas later expanders leaned toward CD4+.

Regarding this clonotype: Its antigen is still unknown.

TCRdb re-called the 5' RACE reads through MiXCR, storing one row per CDR3 protein. The sample shows under 70,000 distinct CDR3 sequences, 9% to 9.5% of them seen only once. Trimming removed 8 bases from V and 4 bases from J; junction bases left unmatched: 7. Germline lookup yields CDR1 SGHVS and CDR2 FQNEAQ. The CDR3 consists of 14 residues. This chain links TRBV7-8 with TRBJ2-3; 9 nucleotides align to TRBD1. The source is a man aged 18-30 years who had mild COVID-19 (a few samples of this study predate the infection). Cell type and time point are not known. Input material: PBMCs or a T cell subset sorted from them (not recorded which). The CDR3: CASARDRAPDTQYF. The CDR3 DNA follows: TGTGCCAGCGCCAGGGACAGGGCCCCAGATACGCAGTATTTT.